The T cell receptor beta chain under discussion was sequenced for a study of shared clonotypes between healthy human individuals. About the study: Researchers assigned three CD4 naive, three CD4 memory, two CD8 naive and one CD8 memory plate to each donor.

Each replicate PCR on the sorted subsets used about 0.2 ug DNA (roughly 32,000 T cell genomes). Generated by immunoSEQ multiplex PCR, the TCRdb table keeps only in-frame clones and is missing some. The sample shows roughly 2 million clones, about 95% of them seen only once. Worth noting for this clone: Its antigen is not identified.

Terminally differentiated effector memory CD45RA+ cells were excluded from the naive CD8 cells, which were CD45RO-negative and positively selected for CCR7. Whole-study findings and limits: Memory subsets generally showed smaller estimated richness than naive subsets did.

Germline V gene data show CDR1 as SGHAT and CDR2 as FQNNGV. The CDR3 sequence is 16 residues long. V shed 1 base and J 0 bases; nucleotides not matched to a gene: 6. Specimen: naive CD8+ T cells sorted from blood. The clonotype comes from a man aged 18 to 29 in good health. This chain connects TRBV11-2 to TRBJ2-7, with TRBD1 matching 7 bases. The CDR3, as DNA: TGTGCCAGCAGCTTAGGTAACAGGGGAAGCTCCTACGAGCAGTACTTC. This encodes CASSLGNRGSSYEQYF.